Each of the 29 T cell receptor beta chains below was sequenced from the same sample in a study of CD8 T cells in Susac syndrome (dated by TCRdb to the late 2010s). Library preparation was by the immunoSEQ multiplex PCR assay. RNA was extracted using the RNeasy kit, and roughly 0.5 to 1 microgram was reverse transcribed with random hexamers. The public reads were run again by TCRdb, first through fastp at Q25 and then through MiXCR, and only productive beta chains were kept. Each CDR3 protein gets just one entry, which takes the most common genes and DNA from the rows behind it. This sample has some 100,000 distinct CDR3 sequences in its table, and around 90% of those were observed once. The ten largest clones take up roughly 0.11% of the sample. Sequenced input: CD8+ T cells from PBMCs. These TCRs come from a human donor in good health.

The CDR3 spells CASRLGTVAYEQYF. The CDR3 region has the DNA TGTGCCAGCAGACTCGGGACAGTTGCCTACGAGCAGTACTTC. The chain carries TRBV12-3 or TRBV12-4 and TRBJ2-7, with 7 bases aligning to TRBD1. This CDR3 is 14 amino acids long. V was pared by 6 bases and J by 2 bases, with 7 bases of the junction left unmatched.

The genes are TRBV29-1 and TRBJ2-1; D gene ambiguous. V lost 1 base, J lost 2 bases, and 6 bases lay in between. The germline CDR1 and CDR2 sequences are SQVTM and ANQGSEA. The CDR3 covers 13 residues. The CDR3 nucleotides are TGCAGCGTTGAAGGGCCCACCTACAATGAGCAGTTCTTC. The encoded protein is CSVEGPTYNEQFF.

In this sample, this clonotype turned up once. The chain carries TRBV20-1 and TRBJ1-4; D ambiguous. The V and J ends lost 1 base and 5 bases respectively, with 5 bases between them. Germline loops: CDR1 DFQATT, CDR2 SNEGSKA (reference sequence). The CDR3 consists of 12 residues. The CDR3 DNA reads as TGCAGTGCTAGAGCCCAGAATGAAAAACTGTTTTTT. Translation: CSARAQNEKLFF.

CDR3 coding DNA: TGCAGTGCTCCTCGGGGCTTGGGCACAGATACGCAGTATTTT. It yields the protein CSAPRGLGTDTQYF. The chain recombines TRBV20-1 with TRBJ2-3; D is perhaps TRBD1 or TRBD2 (5 bases each). The V and J ends lost 5 bases and 1 base respectively, with 13 bases between them. Germline CDR1 is DFQATT and CDR2 is SNEGSKA (reference sequence). The CDR3 is made up of 14 amino acids.

This clonotype was observed a few times. The chain uses TRBV12-3 or TRBV12-4 and TRBJ1-1, with D maybe TRBD1 (5 bases). The CDR3 is 12 amino acids. The germline V and J ends were trimmed by 7 bases and 7 bases, with 13 bases remaining between them. CDR3 DNA sequence: TGTGCCAGCATTTATTCAGGGAGTGAAGCTTTCTTT. It is translated as CASIYSGSEAFF.

A few counts support this clonotype. This chain uses TRBV20-1 with TRBJ2-4; no firm D call. Looked up from germline, CDR1 is DFQATT and CDR2 is SNEGSKA (reference sequence). This CDR3 region has 11 residues. Trimming took off 5 bases at V and 7 bases at J, with 9 bases between the two ends. The CDR3: CSAWVDNIQYF. The CDR3 nucleotides are TGCAGTGCTTGGGTAGACAACATTCAGTACTTC.

V gene TRBV4-3 combines with J gene TRBJ2-3, with 7 nucleotides matching TRBD1. Germline V gene data show CDR1 as LGHNA and CDR2 as YSLEER. This CDR3 is built from 17 residues. Trimming at V came to 2 bases and at J to 4 bases, leaving 12 bases not matched to a gene. This CDR3 reads CASSQLTGVRSADTQYF. CDR3 bases: TGCGCCAGCAGCCAACTCACAGGGGTTCGATCGGCAGATACGCAGTATTTT.

This clonotype was recorded once. The genes are TRBV19 and TRBJ1-1; D is unclear. Trimming pared 3 bases from V and 0 bases from J, leaving 5 bases between. The CDR3 covers 13 residues. Germline V gives CDR1 LNHDA, CDR2 SQIVND (reference sequence). The CDR3 region has the DNA TGTGCCAGTAGTATGGCGATGAACACTGAAGCTTTCTTT. This translates into CASSMAMNTEAFF. Full variable domain (remainder filled in from reference TRBV19 and TRBJ1-1): DGGITQSPKYLFRKEGQNVTLSCEQNLNHDAMYWYRQDPGQGLRLIYYSQIVNDFQKGDIAEGYSVSREKKESFPLTVTSAQKNPTAFYLCASSMAMNTEAFFGQGTRLTVV.

V and J are TRBV28 and TRBJ1-2, with D perhaps matching TRBD1 (5 bases). The CDR3 is 16 residues long. Trimming cost V 5 bases and J 8 bases, with 24 bases left between them. CDR1 and CDR2 from the germline V gene are MDHEN and SYDVKM. CDR3 residues: CASSASAGARGQGYTF. CDR3 in DNA: TGTGCCAGCAGTGCCAGCGCCGGGGCAAGGGGTCAGGGCTACACCTTC.

This chain joins TRBV7-2 and TRBJ1-4; D not certain. Germline V lookup: CDR1 SGHTA, CDR2 FQGNSA. This CDR3 region has 13 residues. The ends were cut back, 5 bases at V and 8 bases at J, with 12 bases in the middle. The CDR3 DNA reads as TGTGCCAGCAGCCCTAAACCAGGCGAAAAACTGTTTTTT. Translated: CASSPKPGEKLFF.

This chain links TRBV5-1 with TRBJ1-1; D unclear. The CDR3 is made up of 15 amino acids. V shed 0 bases and J shed 0 bases, with 9 bases lying between them. Germline lookup yields CDR1 SGHRS and CDR2 YFSETQ. CDR3 in DNA: TGCGCCAGCAGCTTGGTCGAAGGTTTGAACACTGAAGCTTTCTTT. It specifies CASSLVEGLNTEAFF.

The chain is built from TRBV25-1 and TRBJ1-2; 8 nucleotides align to TRBD1. With V trimmed by 1 base and J by 7 bases, 8 bases remained unmatched. Germline V gene lookup returns CDR1 MGHDK and CDR2 SYGVNS. This CDR3 has 15 residues. CDR3 coding DNA: TGTGCCAGCAGTGAATCAGGGACAGGCCGTCGTGGCTACACCTTC. It encodes CASSESGTGRRGYTF.

The chain joins TRBV7-3 to TRBJ1-5; 8 bases fit TRBD1. Trimming took 2 bases from V and 6 from J; bases not matched to a gene: 15. Germline-derived CDR1 and CDR2 are SGHTA and FQGTGA. The CDR3 is 18 amino acids. The CDR3 nucleotides are TGTGCCAGCAGCTTATGGGGGACAGGCGGGGCCGTGACTCAGCCCCAGCATTTT. Translation gives CASSLWGTGGAVTQPQHF.

This chain connects TRBV6-6 to TRBJ2-5; possibly TRBD1 for D (6 bases). The CDR3 is 15 residues long. CDR1 is MNHNY and CDR2 is SVGAGI in the germline V gene (reference sequence). V dropped 2 bases and J dropped 2 bases, with 12 bases sitting between them. The CDR3 here is CASSYEGVGQETQYF. The CDR3 bases are TGTGCCAGCAGTTACGAGGGGGTAGGACAAGAGACCCAGTACTTC.

CDR3 amino acids: CASRRGLGNTEAFF. The DNA of the CDR3 is TGTGCCAGTAGACGAGGACTCGGGAACACTGAAGCTTTCTTT. The chain links TRBV19 to TRBJ1-1; D is unclear. The germline CDR1 and CDR2 sequences are LNHDA and SQIVND (reference sequence). The CDR3 is made up of 14 amino acids. V shed 6 bases and J shed 1 base, with 12 bases lying between them.

This rearrangement joins TRBV29-1 to TRBJ2-7; 7 bases are a match to TRBD2. The J segment lost 2 bases and the V segment lost 2 bases, leaving 6 bases of the junction unmatched. Germline V gives CDR1 SQVTM, CDR2 ANQGSEA. The CDR3 covers 14 residues. This CDR3 is CSVEKRSGTYEQYF. The CDR3 bases are TGCAGCGTTGAAAAACGGAGCGGGACCTACGAGCAGTACTTC.

This chain connects TRBV4-2 to TRBJ2-1, with TRBD2 matching 10 bases. The germline CDR1 and CDR2 sequences are LGHNA and YNFKEQ. With 1 base clipped from V and 8 bases from J, the junction kept 5 bases outside the gene matches. The CDR3 loop spans 15 amino acids. As DNA, the CDR3 is TGTGCCAGCAGCCAAGTTCTAGCGGGAGTGGATGAGCAGTTCTTC. This gives the protein CASSQVLAGVDEQFF.

The gene calls are TRBV7-9 and TRBJ1-1; D gene ambiguous. The V gene's germline CDR1 is SEHNR and CDR2 FQNEAQ (reference sequence). The V end was cut by 5 bases, the J end by 0 bases, with 13 bases between. CDR3 length: 15 residues. The CDR3 region has the DNA TGTGCCAGCAGCCCTCTTGGGGTTATGAACACTGAAGCTTTCTTT. This gives the protein CASSPLGVMNTEAFF. Drawing the rest from reference TRBV7-9 and TRBJ1-1, the complete variable domain is DTGVSQNPRHKITKRGQNVTFRCDPISEHNRLYWYRQTLGQGPEFLTYFQNEAQLEKSRLLSDRFSAERPKGSFSTLEIQRTEQGDSAMYLCASSPLGVMNTEAFFGQGTRLTVV.

The chain has TRBV20-1 and TRBJ2-7; unclear D gene. Per germline, CDR1 DFQATT and CDR2 SNEGSKA (reference sequence). V dropped 6 bases and J dropped 2 bases, with 14 bases sitting between them. The CDR3 length is 13 residues. The CDR3, as DNA: TGCAGTGCCCCCGGAGAATCAGCCTACGAGCAGTACTTC. Translating gives CSAPGESAYEQYF.

The J gene is TRBJ2-5, the V gene TRBV5-8; 16 nucleotides align to TRBD2. V was clipped by 7 bases and J by 4 bases; unmatched bases: 10. The germline V gene has CDR1 SGHTS and CDR2 YDEGEE. The CDR3 is 17 residues long. Written as DNA, the CDR3 is TGTGCCAGCTATCCGGGACTAGCGGGGGGGCCCGGAGAGACCCAGTACTTC. Encoded protein: CASYPGLAGGPGETQYF.

V and J are TRBV5-4 and TRBJ2-4; D is uncertain. This CDR3 is built from 17 residues. The germline V gene encodes CDR1 SGHNT and CDR2 YYREEE (reference sequence). Trimming shortened V by 5 bases and J by 9 bases, and 27 bases separated the two germline ends. CDR3 region: CASSLGWGTQKNVIQYF. CDR3 DNA sequence: TGTGCCAGCAGTCTTGGTTGGGGAACACAAAAGAATGTCATTCAGTACTTC.

This chain links TRBV10-3 with TRBJ1-1; no clear D gene. The CDR3 covers 14 residues. Trimming cost V 4 bases and J 8 bases, with 17 bases left between them. The germline V gene has CDR1 ENHRY and CDR2 SYGVKD. Written as DNA, the CDR3 is TGTGCCATCAGTGGGGCCGACGGGTCCGACGAAGCTTTCTTT. Translated, it gives CAISGADGSDEAFF.

The rearrangement links TRBV7-2 to TRBJ2-2, with TRBD1 as a possible D gene (6 bases). This CDR3 has 15 amino acids. Germline V gene sequence: CDR1 SGHTA, CDR2 FQGNSA. V was cut by 3 bases and J by 0 bases, with 8 bases left in between. The CDR3 DNA sequence: TGTGCCAGCAGCTTGGGGGACACGAACACCGGGGAGCTGTTTTTT. It translates to CASSLGDTNTGELFF.

This clonotype was counted a single time. The genes are TRBV2 and TRBJ2-1; 8 bases agree with TRBD2. The CDR3 consists of 13 residues. The V segment lost 6 bases and the J segment 9 bases; nucleotides outside the gene matches: 7. Germline CDR1 and CDR2: SNHLY and FYNNEI. The chain's CDR3 is CASRPTREAEQFF. CDR3 nucleotide sequence: TGTGCCAGCAGACCCACGCGGGAGGCTGAGCAGTTCTTC. Full variable domain (remainder filled in from reference TRBV2 and TRBJ2-1): EPEVTQTPSHQVTQMGQEVILRCVPISNHLYFYWYRQILGQKVEFLVSFYNNEISEKSEIFDDQFSVERPDGSNFTLKIRSTKLEDSAMYFCASRPTREAEQFFGPGTRLTVL.

This chain connects TRBV20-1 to TRBJ2-7; 8 bases are shared with TRBD1. J was trimmed by 5 bases and V by 1 base; bases with no gene match: 7. The CDR3 spans 14 residues. From germline, CDR1 is DFQATT and CDR2 SNEGSKA (reference sequence). The CDR3 spells CSARGGQGTDEQYF. For the CDR3, the DNA is TGCAGTGCTAGAGGCGGACAGGGAACGGACGAGCAGTACTTC.

V usage is TRBV20-1 and J usage is TRBJ1-5; a possible D gene is TRBD1 (5 bases). Deletions cut 1 base from V and 2 bases from J, with 9 bases between. This CDR3 region has 14 residues. Germline lookup yields CDR1 DFQATT and CDR2 SNEGSKA (reference sequence). CDR3 region: CSARVGGGNQPQHF. The CDR3 DNA is TGCAGTGCTAGAGTGGGGGGTGGCAATCAGCCCCAGCATTTT.

The chain couples TRBV20-1 to TRBJ2-7; TRBD1 aligns across 8 bases. The germline gives CDR1 DFQATT, CDR2 SNEGSKA (reference sequence). This CDR3 comprises 16 residues. V trimming: 3 bases; J trimming: 4 bases; junction bases outside the gene matches: 14. CDR3 in DNA: TGCAGTGCTAGGGACCCCGGACAGGGAATCGGGTACGAGCAGTACTTC. Protein product: CSARDPGQGIGYEQYF.

The genes are TRBV10-3 and TRBJ2-3, with TRBD1 as a possible D gene (6 bases). Germline CDR1 ENHRY, CDR2 SYGVKD. The CDR3 length is 13 residues. V was clipped by 10 bases and J by 2 bases, with 13 bases between them. CDR3 DNA sequence: TGTGCCACGGTGGACAGCACCACAGATACGCAGTATTTT. This translates into CATVDSTTDTQYF.

The gene calls are TRBV29-1 and TRBJ2-7; 9 bases fit TRBD1. The CDR3 has 12 amino acids. Germline lookup yields CDR1 SQVTM and CDR2 ANQGSEA. After removal of 5 bases from V and 3 bases from J, the junction contained 2 bases not matched to a gene. Written as DNA, the CDR3 is TGCAGCGTTACAGGGGGCGGCTACGAGCAGTACTTC. Its translation is CSVTGGGYEQYF.